The TCR beta chain described here comes from a study of breast tumors, draining lymph nodes, adjacent tissues. CDR1 DFQATT and CDR2 SNEGSKA come from the germline V gene (reference sequence). CDR3 length: 14 amino acids. The trim removed 3 bases at V and 5 bases at J, leaving 1 base unmatched. The study, taken as a whole, reports: Tumor repertoires ranked between lymph nodes and nontumor tissue in diversity, with V and J gene preferences.

TCRdb independently ran MiXCR on the multiplex PCR reads; one entry per CDR3 protein. The data contain 20,000 to 25,000 distinct CDR3 sequences, approximately 23% of them seen just once; the ten biggest clones take up about 13%. This clonotype was detected ten times or more. What it binds is unknown. The clonotype was recovered from a female donor with breast cancer. Some clones in this sample may be carry-over from other donors' samples. The V and J genes are TRBV20-1 and TRBJ2-2; 12 nucleotides align to TRBD1. Specimen: breast tumor tissue. The CDR3 sequence is CSARGQGATGELFF. CDR3 DNA sequence: TGCAGTGCTAGGGGACAGGGGGCGACCGGGGAGCTGTTTTTT.